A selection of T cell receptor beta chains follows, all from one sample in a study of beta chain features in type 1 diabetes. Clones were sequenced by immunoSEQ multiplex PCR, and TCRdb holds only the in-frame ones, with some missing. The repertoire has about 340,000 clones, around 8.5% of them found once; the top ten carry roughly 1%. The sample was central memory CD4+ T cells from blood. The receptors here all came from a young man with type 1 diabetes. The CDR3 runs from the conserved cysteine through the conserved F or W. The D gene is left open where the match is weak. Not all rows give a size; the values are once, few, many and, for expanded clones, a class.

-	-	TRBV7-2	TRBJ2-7	TGTGCCAGCAGCTCACCAATGAGGGTTGCCTACGAGCAGTACTTC	CASSSPMRVAYEQYF
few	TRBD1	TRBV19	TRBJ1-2	TGTGCCAGTAGTACCACGGCCGGGACAGGGTTTAACTATGGCTACACCTTC	CASSTTAGTGFNYGYTF
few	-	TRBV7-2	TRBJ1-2	TGTGCCAGCAGCCCACATACAGGGATGGAGGGCTACACCTTC	CASSPHTGMEGYTF
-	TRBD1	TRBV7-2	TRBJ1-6	TGTGCCAGCATCCTAACGGGACAGGGGTTTTCACCCCTCCACTTT	CASILTGQGFSPLHF
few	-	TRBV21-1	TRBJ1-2	TGTGCCAGCAGCCGGGACGGCCTTAACTATGGCTACACCTTC	CASSRDGLNYGYTF
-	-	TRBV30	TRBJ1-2	TGTGCCTGGAGTGGCACACGGGGAATCGGCTACACCTTC	CAWSGTRGIGYTF
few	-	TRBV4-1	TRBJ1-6	TGCGCCAGCAGCCAGGAAGGGACACAAAGTTATAATTCACCCCTCCACTTT	CASSQEGTQSYNSPLHF
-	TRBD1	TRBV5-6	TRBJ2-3	TGTGCCAGCAGCTTCCCTGACAGGGGGGGCGGGGATACGCAGTATTTT	CASSFPDRGGGDTQYF
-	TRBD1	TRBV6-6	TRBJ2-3	TGTGCCAGCAGTCAGGGGACAGGGGAGTTATCAGATACGCAGTATTTT	CASSQGTGELSDTQYF
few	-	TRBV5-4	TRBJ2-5	TGTGCCAGCAGCTTTGCGCCCGGTTCCGGCCAAGAGACCCAGTACTTC	CASSFAPGSGQETQYF
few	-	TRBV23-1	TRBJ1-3	TGCGCCAGCAGTCAAATTTCCAGCAGGGACGGAAACACCATATATTTT	CASSQISSRDGNTIYF
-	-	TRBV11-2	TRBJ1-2	TGTGCCAGCAGCTTAGCACAGTACTATGGCTACACCTTC	CASSLAQYYGYTF
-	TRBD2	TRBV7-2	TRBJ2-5	TGTGCCAGCAGCTTTTACACTAGCGGACAAGAGACCCAGTACTTC	CASSFYTSGQETQYF
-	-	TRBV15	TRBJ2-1	TGTGCCACCAGCAGGACAATGACGGGCTACAATGAGCAGTTCTTC	CATSRTMTGYNEQFF
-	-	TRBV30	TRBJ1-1	TGTGCCTGGGGGAGAACTGAAGCTTTCTTT	CAWGRTEAFF
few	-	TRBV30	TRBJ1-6	TGTGCCTGGAGTTTGAACACAGGGAATTCACCCCTCCACTTT	CAWSLNTGNSPLHF
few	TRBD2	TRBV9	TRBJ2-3	TGTGCCAGCACCGGACTAGCAGGAGGCACAGATACGCAGTATTTT	CASTGLAGGTDTQYF
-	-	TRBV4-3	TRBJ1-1	TGCGCCAGCAGCCAATCGGGCCAAGCTTTCTTT	CASSQSGQAFF
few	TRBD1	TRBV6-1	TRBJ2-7	TGTGCCAGCAGTGGAAGGGACAGCACCTACGAGCAGTACTTC	CASSGRDSTYEQYF
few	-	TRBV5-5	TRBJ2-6	TGTGCCAGCAGTAGGCATCTGGCGGGGGCCAACGTCCTGACTTTC	CASSRHLAGANVLTF
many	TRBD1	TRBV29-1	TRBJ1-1	TGCAGCGTTACAGGGGCCACGCGGGCTGAAGCTTTCTTT	CSVTGATRAEAFF
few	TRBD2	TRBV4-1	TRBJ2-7	TGCGCCAGCAGCCAAGGGGCACCTAGCGGGGGTAGCTCCTACGAGCAGTACTTC	CASSQGAPSGGSSYEQYF
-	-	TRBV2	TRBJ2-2	TGTGCCATCTCTCCCCCACCCATACTCACCGGGGAGCTGTTTTTT	CAISPPPILTGELFF
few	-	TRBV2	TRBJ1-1	TGTGCCAGCAGTGAATACTTGGACACTGAAGCTTTCTTT	CASSEYLDTEAFF
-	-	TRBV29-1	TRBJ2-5	TGCAGCGGGGGGGCAGGGTCACAAGAGACCCAGTACTTC	CSGGAGSQETQYF
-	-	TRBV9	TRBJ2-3	TGTGCCAGCAGCGTAGGGCAGGGGGGTCAAGATACGCAGTATTTT	CASSVGQGGQDTQYF
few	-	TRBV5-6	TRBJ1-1	TGTGCCAGCAGCTTTTCTGGCACTGAAGCTTTCTTT	CASSFSGTEAFF
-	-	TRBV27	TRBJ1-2	TGTGCCAGCAGCCCTAAGGGGGTGTCCGAGGGCTACACCTTC	CASSPKGVSEGYTF
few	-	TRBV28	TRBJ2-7	TGTGCCAGCAAGAGGGGGGCCTCCTACGAGCAGTACTTC	CASKRGASYEQYF
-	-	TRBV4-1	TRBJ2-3	TGCGCCAGCAGCCAAGAGGTAGGCACGGCAGATACGCAGTATTTT	CASSQEVGTADTQYF
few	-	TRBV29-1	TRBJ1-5	TGCAGCGTTGGAGGGCAGAGCAATCAGCCCCAGCATTTT	CSVGGQSNQPQHF
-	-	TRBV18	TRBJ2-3	TGTGCCAGCTCAGAATTTATAGGGAGCACAGATACGCAGTATTTT	CASSEFIGSTDTQYF
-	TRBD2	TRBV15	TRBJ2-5	TGTGCCACCAGCAGGCCCCCCGGGGGGGTGGAGACCCAGTACTTC	CATSRPPGGVETQYF
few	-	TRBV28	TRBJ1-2	TGTGCCAGCAGGTTCGGCAGGGAAGGCTACACCTTC	CASRFGREGYTF
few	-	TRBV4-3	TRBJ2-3	TGCGCCAGCAGCCAGAGCACCACAGGGTCAGATACGCAGTATTTT	CASSQSTTGSDTQYF
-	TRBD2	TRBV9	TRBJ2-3	TGTGCCAGCAGCGTCGAGCGGGGAGATACGCAGTATTTT	CASSVERGDTQYF
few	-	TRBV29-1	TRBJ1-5	TGCAGCGTTGAAGTCTCTACGGGGATCCAGCATTTT	CSVEVSTGIQHF
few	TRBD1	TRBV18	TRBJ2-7	TGTGCCAGCTCACCGGGACAGGAACTTGGGCAGTACTTC	CASSPGQELGQYF
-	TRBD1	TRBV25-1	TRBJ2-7	TGTGCCAGCAGACAGGGGGCTGAAGAGCAGTACTTC	CASRQGAEEQYF
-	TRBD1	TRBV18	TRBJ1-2	TGTGCCAGCTCACCAAAGGACAGGGACTATGGCTACACCTTC	CASSPKDRDYGYTF
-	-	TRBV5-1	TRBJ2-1	TGCGCCAGCGGCGCAGAGGGGGGAGGGAATGAGCAGTTCTTC	CASGAEGGGNEQFF
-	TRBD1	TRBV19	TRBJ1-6	TGTGCCAGTAGTACGACAGGGCGCTCACCCCTCCACTTT	CASSTTGRSPLHF
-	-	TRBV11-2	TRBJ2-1	TGTGCCAGCAGCTTAGATGGGGTGTCCTACAATGAGCAGTTCTTC	CASSLDGVSYNEQFF
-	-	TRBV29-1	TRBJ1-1	TGCAGCGTTGCAAAGGCCGTCATGAACACTGAAGCTTTCTTT	CSVAKAVMNTEAFF
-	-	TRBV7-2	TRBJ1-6	TGTGCCAGCAGCTTATTGGGGAATAATTCACCCCTCCACTTT	CASSLLGNNSPLHF
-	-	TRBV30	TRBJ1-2	TGTGCCTCCCTGAACGAGGCCACTAACTATGGCTACACCTTC	CASLNEATNYGYTF
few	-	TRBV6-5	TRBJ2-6	TGTGCCAGCAGTTTGGGTTTGGCCGGGGCCAACGTCCTGACTTTC	CASSLGLAGANVLTF
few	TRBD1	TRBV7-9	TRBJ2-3	TGTGCCAGCAGCTTTTCCGACAGGGGGCAGACGCAGTATTTT	CASSFSDRGQTQYF
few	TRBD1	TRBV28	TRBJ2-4	TGTGCCAGCAGCCGCACAGGGGGCCCGGCCATTCAGTACTTC	CASSRTGGPAIQYF
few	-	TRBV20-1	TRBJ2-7	TGCAGTGCTAGGTCTGGGGAGGAGCAGTACTTC	CSARSGEEQYF
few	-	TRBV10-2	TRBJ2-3	TGCGCCAGCAGTGAACCGGGACACACAGATACGCAGTATTTT	CASSEPGHTDTQYF
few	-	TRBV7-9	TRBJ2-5	TGTGCCAGCAGCTTAGGCTCGGGGGTTCAAGAGACCCAGTACTTC	CASSLGSGVQETQYF
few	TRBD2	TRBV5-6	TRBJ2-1	TGTGCCAGCAGCTTGGGTCTAGCGGGGAGACATGAGCAGTTCTTC	CASSLGLAGRHEQFF
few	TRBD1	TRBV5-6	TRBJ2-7	TGTGCCAGCAGCTTTGACAGGGCTACCTACGAGCAGTACTTC	CASSFDRATYEQYF
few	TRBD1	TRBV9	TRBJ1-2	TGTGCCAGCAGCGCGGGACAGGGGAGCGCCTATGGCTACACCTTC	CASSAGQGSAYGYTF
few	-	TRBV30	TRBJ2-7	TGTGCCTTAAAGCAGGGATTCTCCTACGAGCAGTACTTC	CALKQGFSYEQYF
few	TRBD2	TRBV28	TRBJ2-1	TGTGCCAGCAGTTCGAGCGGGGCTGGGTTCAATGAGCAGTTCTTC	CASSSSGAGFNEQFF